This T cell receptor (beta chain) was observed in a study of shared clonotypes between healthy human individuals. This clone was counted a single time. Profiled with immunoSEQ multiplex PCR; TCRdb holds only in-frame clones, not every one. This table holds roughly 720,000 clones, around 90% found once. Germline lookup yields CDR1 SGHNT and CDR2 YYREEE (reference sequence). The length of the CDR3 is 13 residues. Trimming shortened V by 0 bases and J by 4 bases, and 7 bases separated the two germline ends. The clonotype originates from a man in his late teens or twenties in good health. Some clones in this sample may be carry-over from other donors' samples. J is TRBJ1-1 and V is TRBV5-4; perhaps TRBD1 as D (6 bases). The sample was memory CD8+ T cells from PBMCs. Stated subset: CD45RO+ cells pooled with CCR7-negative TemRA cells. Here the CDR3 reads CASSLVDSTEAFF. DNA for the CDR3: TGTGCCAGCAGCTTGGTGGACAGCACTGAAGCTTTCTTT.